The source of this T cell receptor (beta chain) is a study of blood T cell repertoires in COVID-19. The CDR3 is made up of 15 amino acids. V lost 5 bases, J lost 6 bases, and 17 bases lay in between. CDR1 and CDR2 (germline): SEHNR, FQNEAQ (reference sequence). In the original processing: Reference gene primer amplification gave nucleated cell count estimates. The method was immunoSEQ multiplex PCR; TCRdb's version includes in-frame clones alone and lacks a portion of them. That table supplies the V and J calls and clone size; D and trimming were determined from the DNA. Here the sample spans 110,000 to 150,000 clones, 80% being singletons.

This chain joins TRBV7-9 and TRBJ1-5; tentatively, D is TRBD1 (6 bases). The sequence came from a woman between 50 and 59 years old with acute or convalescent COVID-19. The sample comprised peripheral blood. The CDR3 coding sequence is TGTGCCAGCAGCCCCACCGGGGGGGGGCGTCAGCCCCAGCATTTT. Translated, it gives CASSPTGGGRQPQHF.